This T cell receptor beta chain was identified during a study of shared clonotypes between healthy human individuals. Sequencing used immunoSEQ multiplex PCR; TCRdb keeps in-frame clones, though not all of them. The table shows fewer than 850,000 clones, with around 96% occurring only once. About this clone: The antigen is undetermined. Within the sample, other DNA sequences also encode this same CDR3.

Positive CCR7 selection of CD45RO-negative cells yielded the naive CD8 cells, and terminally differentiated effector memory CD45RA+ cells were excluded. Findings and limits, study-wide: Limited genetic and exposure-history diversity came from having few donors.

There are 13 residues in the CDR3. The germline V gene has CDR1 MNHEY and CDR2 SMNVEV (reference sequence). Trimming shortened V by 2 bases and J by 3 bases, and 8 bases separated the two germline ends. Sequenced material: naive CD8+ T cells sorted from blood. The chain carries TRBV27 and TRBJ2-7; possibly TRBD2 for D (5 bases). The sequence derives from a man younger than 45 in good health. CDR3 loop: CASSLGLNYEQYF. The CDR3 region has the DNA TGTGCCAGCAGTTTAGGACTGAACTACGAGCAGTACTTC.